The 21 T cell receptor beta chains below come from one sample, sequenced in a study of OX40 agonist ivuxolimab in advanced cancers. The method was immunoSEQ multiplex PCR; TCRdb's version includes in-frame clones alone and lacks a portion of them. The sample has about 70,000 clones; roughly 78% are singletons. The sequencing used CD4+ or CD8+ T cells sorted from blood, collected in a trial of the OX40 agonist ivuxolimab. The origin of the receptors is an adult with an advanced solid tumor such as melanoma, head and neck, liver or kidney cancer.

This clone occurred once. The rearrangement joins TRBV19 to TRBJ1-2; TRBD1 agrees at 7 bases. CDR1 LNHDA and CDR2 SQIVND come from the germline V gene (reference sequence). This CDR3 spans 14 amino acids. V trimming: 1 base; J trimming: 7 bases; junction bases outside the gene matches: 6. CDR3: CASSIVGTAGGYTF. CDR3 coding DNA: TGTGCCAGTAGTATAGTTGGGACAGCCGGTGGCTACACCTTC.

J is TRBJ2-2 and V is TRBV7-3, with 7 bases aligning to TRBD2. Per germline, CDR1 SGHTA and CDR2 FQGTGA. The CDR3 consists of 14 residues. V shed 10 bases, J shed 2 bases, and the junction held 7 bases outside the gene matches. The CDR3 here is CATQRDPNTGELFF. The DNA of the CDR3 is TGTGCCACCCAGCGGGACCCTAACACCGGGGAGCTGTTTTTT.

In DNA form, the CDR3 reads TGTGCCAGCAGCTTGGACAGGGATACTAGCACAGATACGCAGTATTTT. Protein product: CASSLDRDTSTDTQYF. The chain carries TRBV5-4 and TRBJ2-3; D may be TRBD1 (6 bases). The CDR3 sequence is 16 residues long. CDR1 is SGHNT, CDR2 YYREEE, per germline (reference sequence). The V and J ends lost 0 bases and 0 bases respectively, with 11 bases between them.

The CDR3 nucleotides read TGCGCCAGCAGGCGACGGGACCGAACCTACAATGAGCAGTTCTTC. Its translation is CASRRRDRTYNEQFF. The rearrangement joins TRBV4-1 to TRBJ2-1; D possibly uses TRBD1 or TRBD2 (5 bases each). Trimming cost V 6 bases and J 2 bases, with 14 bases left between them. Germline lookup yields CDR1 MGHRA and CDR2 YSYEKL. The CDR3 length is 15 residues.

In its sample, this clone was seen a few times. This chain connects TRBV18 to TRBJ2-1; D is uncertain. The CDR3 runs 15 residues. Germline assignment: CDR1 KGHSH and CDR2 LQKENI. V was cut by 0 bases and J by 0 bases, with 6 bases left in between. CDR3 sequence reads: CASSPPGSSYNEQFF. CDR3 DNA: TGTGCCAGCTCACCACCGGGAAGCTCCTACAATGAGCAGTTCTTC. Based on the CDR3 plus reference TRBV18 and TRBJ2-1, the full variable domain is NAGVMQNPRHLVRRRGQEARLRCSPMKGHSHVYWYRQLPEEGLKFMVYLQKENIIDESGMPKERFSAEFPKEGPSILRIQQVVRGDSAAYFCASSPPGSSYNEQFFGPGTRLTVL.

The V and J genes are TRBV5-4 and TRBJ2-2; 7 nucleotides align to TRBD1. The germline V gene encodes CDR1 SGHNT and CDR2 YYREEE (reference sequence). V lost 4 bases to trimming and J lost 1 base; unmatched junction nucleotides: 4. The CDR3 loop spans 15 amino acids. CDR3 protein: CASSQRQGNTGELFF. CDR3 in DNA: TGTGCCAGCAGCCAAAGACAGGGGAACACCGGGGAGCTGTTTTTT.

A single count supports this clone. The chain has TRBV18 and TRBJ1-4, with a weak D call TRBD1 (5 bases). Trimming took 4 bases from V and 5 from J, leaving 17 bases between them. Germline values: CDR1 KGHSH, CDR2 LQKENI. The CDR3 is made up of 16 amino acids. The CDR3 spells CASSLEGDRLNEKLFF. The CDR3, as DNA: TGTGCCAGCTCACTTGAAGGCGACAGATTAAATGAAAAACTGTTTTTT.

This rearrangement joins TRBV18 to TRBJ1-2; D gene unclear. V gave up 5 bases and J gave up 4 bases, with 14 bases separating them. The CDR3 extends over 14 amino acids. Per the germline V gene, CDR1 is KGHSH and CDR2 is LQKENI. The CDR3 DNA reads TGTGCCAGCTCATCCGACAAGGCTGGCTATGGCTACACCTTC. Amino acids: CASSSDKAGYGYTF. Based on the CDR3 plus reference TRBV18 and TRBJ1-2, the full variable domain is NAGVMQNPRHLVRRRGQEARLRCSPMKGHSHVYWYRQLPEEGLKFMVYLQKENIIDESGMPKERFSAEFPKEGPSILRIQQVVRGDSAAYFCASSSDKAGYGYTFGSGTRLTVV.

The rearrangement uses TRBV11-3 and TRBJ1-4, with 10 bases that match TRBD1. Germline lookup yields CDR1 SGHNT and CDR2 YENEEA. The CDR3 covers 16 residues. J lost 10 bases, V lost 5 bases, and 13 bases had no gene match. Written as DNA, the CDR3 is TGTGCCAGCAGCCTGTCAGGGGGACAGGGGAAGGCAAAACTGTTTTTT. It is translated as CASSLSGGQGKAKLFF.

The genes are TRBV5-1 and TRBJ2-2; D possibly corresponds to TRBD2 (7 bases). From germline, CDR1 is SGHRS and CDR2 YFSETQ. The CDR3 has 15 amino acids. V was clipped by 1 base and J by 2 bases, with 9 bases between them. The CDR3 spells CASSLPGGNTGELFF. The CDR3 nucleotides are TGCGCCAGCAGCTTGCCGGGGGGCAACACCGGGGAGCTGTTTTTT.

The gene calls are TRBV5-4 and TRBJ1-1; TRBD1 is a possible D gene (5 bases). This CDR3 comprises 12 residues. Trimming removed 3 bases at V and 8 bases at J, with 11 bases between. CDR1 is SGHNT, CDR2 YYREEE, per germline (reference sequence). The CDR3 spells CASSSNQGEAFF. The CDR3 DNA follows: TGTGCCAGCAGCTCCAACCAGGGAGAAGCTTTCTTT.

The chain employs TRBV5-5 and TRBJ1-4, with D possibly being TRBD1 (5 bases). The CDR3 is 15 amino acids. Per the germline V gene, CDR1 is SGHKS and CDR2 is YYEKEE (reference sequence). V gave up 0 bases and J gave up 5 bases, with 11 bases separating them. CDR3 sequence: CASSLDPGPNEKLFF. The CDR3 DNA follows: TGTGCCAGCAGCTTGGATCCGGGACCCAATGAAAAACTGTTTTTT.

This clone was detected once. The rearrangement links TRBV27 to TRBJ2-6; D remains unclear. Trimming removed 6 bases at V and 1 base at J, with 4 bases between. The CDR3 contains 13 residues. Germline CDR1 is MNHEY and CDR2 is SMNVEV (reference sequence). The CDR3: CASRASGANVLTF. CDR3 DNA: TGTGCCAGCAGGGCTTCTGGGGCCAACGTCCTGACTTTC.

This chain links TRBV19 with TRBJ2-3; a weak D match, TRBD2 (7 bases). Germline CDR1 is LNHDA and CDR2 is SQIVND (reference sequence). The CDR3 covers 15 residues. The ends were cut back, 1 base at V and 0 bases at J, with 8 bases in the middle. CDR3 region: CASSIGGGSTDTQYF. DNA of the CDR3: TGTGCCAGTAGTATAGGCGGGGGCAGCACAGATACGCAGTATTTT. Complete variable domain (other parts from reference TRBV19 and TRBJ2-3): DGGITQSPKYLFRKEGQNVTLSCEQNLNHDAMYWYRQDPGQGLRLIYYSQIVNDFQKGDIAEGYSVSREKKESFPLTVTSAQKNPTAFYLCASSIGGGSTDTQYFGPGTRLTVL.

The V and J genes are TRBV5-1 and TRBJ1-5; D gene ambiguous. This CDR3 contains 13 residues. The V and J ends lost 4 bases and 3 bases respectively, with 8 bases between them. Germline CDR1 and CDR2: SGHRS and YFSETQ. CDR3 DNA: TGCGCCAGCAGCGGGCAGCTCAATCAGCCCCAGCATTTT. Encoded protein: CASSGQLNQPQHF.

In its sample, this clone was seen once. CDR3 residues: CASSYGRVGTEAFF. In DNA form, the CDR3 reads TGTGCCAGCAGTTACGGTCGGGTCGGCACTGAAGCTTTCTTT. The chain combines TRBV6-5 with TRBJ1-1; D is unclear. The CDR3 extends over 14 amino acids. Trimming took 2 bases from V and 4 from J, leaving 11 bases between them. CDR1 and CDR2 from the germline V gene are MNHEY and SVGAGI.

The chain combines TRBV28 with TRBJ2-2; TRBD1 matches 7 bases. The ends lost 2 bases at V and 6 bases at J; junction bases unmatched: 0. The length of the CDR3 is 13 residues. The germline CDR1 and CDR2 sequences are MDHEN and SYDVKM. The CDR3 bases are TGTGCCAGCAGTTTAGGACAGGCCGGGGAGCTGTTTTTT. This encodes CASSLGQAGELFF.

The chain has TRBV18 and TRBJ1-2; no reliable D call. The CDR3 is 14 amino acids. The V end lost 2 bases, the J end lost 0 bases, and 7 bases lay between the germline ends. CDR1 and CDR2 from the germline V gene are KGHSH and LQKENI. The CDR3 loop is CASSPSAANYGYTF. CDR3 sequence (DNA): TGTGCCAGCTCACCAAGCGCAGCTAACTATGGCTACACCTTC.

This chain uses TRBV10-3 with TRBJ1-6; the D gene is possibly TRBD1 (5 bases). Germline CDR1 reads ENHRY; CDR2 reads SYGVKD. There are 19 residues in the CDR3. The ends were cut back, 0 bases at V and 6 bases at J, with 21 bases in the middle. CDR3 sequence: CAISESSLYRGVVNSPLHF. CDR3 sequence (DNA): TGTGCCATCAGTGAGTCGTCGTTATATCGGGGCGTCGTTAATTCACCCCTCCACTTT.

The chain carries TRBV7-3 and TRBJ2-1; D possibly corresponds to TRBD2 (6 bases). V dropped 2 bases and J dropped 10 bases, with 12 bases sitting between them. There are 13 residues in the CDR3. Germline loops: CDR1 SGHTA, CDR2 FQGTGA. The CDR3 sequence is CASSLEGGREQFF. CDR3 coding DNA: TGTGCCAGCAGCTTAGAGGGAGGTCGAGAGCAGTTCTTC. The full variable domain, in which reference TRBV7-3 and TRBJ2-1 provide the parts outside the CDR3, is GAGVSQTPSNKVTEKGKYVELRCDPISGHTALYWYRQSLGQGPEFLIYFQGTGAADDSGLPNDRFFAVRPEGSVSTLKIQRTERGDSAVYLCASSLEGGREQFFGPGTRLTVL.

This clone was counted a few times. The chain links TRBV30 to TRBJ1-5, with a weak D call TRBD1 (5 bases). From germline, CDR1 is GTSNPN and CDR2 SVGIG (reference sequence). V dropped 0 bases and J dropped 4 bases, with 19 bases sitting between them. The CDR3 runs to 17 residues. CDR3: CAWSVIRGSGGNQPQHF. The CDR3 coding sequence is TGTGCCTGGAGTGTAATCCGGGGCTCGGGGGGAAATCAGCCCCAGCATTTT.